Detailed here is one T cell receptor (beta chain). It was during active infection that Seattle patients were enrolled and then longitudinally followed. This specimen belongs to a study of blood T cell repertoires in COVID-19. Study background: From the United States, Italy and Spain came samples of acute and convalescent COVID-19.

As originally analysed: Cell counts per sample came from amplifying reference gene primers. Sequencing used immunoSEQ multiplex PCR; TCRdb keeps in-frame clones, though not all of them. The V and J calls and the clone size are those of that table, but D and trimming were determined from the DNA. The sample gives 150,000 or so clones, 80% to 90% of which show up once; 10% to 15% is in the top ten. Sequenced material: peripheral blood. The receptor comes from a young man with COVID-19, enrolled during active disease.

Here the CDR3 DNA reads TGCAGCGTCCGCCGGGACAGTCCCACCGGGGAGCTGTTTTTT. It is translated as CSVRRDSPTGELFF. This chain links TRBV29-1 with TRBJ2-2, with 7 bases fitting TRBD1. CDR3 length equals 14 residues. V gave up 6 bases and J gave up 4 bases; unmatched junction bases: 8. Looked up from germline, CDR1 is SQVTM and CDR2 is ANQGSEA.